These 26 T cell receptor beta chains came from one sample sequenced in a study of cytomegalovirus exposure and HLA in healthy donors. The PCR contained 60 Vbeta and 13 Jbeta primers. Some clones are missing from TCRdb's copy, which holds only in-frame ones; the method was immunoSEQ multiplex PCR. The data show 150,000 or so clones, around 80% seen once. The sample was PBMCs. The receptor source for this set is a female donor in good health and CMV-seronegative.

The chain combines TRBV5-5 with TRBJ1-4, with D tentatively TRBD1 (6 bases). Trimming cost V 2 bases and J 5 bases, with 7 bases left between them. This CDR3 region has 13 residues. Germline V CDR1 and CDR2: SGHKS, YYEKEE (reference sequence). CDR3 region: CASSFRGNEKLFF. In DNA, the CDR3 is TGTGCCAGCAGCTTTAGGGGGAATGAAAAACTGTTTTTT.

The DNA for the CDR3 is TGTGCCAGCAGCCGCGACCCTAGCGGGAGACCCCCAGGGGAGCAGTTCTTC. Amino acids: CASSRDPSGRPPGEQFF. The chain links TRBV7-6 to TRBJ2-1, with 10 bases aligning to TRBD2. With V trimmed by 5 bases and J by 10 bases, 17 bases remained unmatched. The CDR3 totals 17 residues. Germline V CDR1 and CDR2: SGHVS, FNYEAQ.

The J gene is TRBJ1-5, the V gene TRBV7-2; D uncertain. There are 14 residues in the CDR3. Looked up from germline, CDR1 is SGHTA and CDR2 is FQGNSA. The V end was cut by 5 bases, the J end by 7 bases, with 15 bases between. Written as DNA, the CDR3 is TGTGCCAGCAGCCCTGCCGGGTCTGGGCAGCCCCAGCATTTT. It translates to CASSPAGSGQPQHF.

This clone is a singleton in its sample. The CDR3 region has the DNA TGTGCCAGCAGCGTAGCTCCCGGGTCGGAGACCCAGTACTTC. Residues: CASSVAPGSETQYF. V and J are TRBV9 and TRBJ2-5, with D unresolved. CDR3 size: 14 residues. Germline CDR1 SGDLS, CDR2 YYNGEE. V was pared by 0 bases and J by 5 bases, with 11 bases between.

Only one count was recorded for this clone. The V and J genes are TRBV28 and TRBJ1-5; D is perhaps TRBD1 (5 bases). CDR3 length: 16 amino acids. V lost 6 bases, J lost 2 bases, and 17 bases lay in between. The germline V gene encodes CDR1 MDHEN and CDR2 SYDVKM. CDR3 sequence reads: CASSPGFSRGNQPQHF. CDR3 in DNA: TGTGCCAGCAGCCCAGGGTTTAGCAGGGGCAATCAGCCCCAGCATTTT. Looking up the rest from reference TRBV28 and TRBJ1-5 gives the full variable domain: DVKVTQSSRYLVKRTGEKVFLECVQDMDHENMFWYRQDPGLGLRLIYFSYDVKMKEKGDIPEGYSVSREKKERFSLILESASTNQTSMYLCASSPGFSRGNQPQHFGDGTRLSIL.

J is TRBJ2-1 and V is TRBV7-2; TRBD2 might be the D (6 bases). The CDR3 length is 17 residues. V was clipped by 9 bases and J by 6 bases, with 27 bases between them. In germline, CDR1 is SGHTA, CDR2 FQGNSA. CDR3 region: CASSYQGGPGLFNEQFF. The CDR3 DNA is TGTGCCAGTTCGTATCAGGGTGGGCCGGGACTCTTCAATGAGCAGTTCTTC.

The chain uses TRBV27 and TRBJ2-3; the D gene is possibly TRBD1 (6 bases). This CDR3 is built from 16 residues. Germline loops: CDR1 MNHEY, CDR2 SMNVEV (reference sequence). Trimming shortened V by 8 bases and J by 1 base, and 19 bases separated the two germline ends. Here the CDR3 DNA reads TGTGCCAGCTTCCAAACAGGGTTTAGGGGCACAGATACGCAGTATTTT. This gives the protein CASFQTGFRGTDTQYF.

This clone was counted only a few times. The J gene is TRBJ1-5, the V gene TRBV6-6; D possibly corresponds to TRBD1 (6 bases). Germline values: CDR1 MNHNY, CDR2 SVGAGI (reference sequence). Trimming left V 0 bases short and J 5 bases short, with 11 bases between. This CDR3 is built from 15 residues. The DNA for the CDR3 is TGTGCCAGCAGTTACTCGGGGGGGGCCGATCAGCCCCAGCATTTT. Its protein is CASSYSGGADQPQHF.

CDR3 sequence reads: CATRRGPPLKAFF. The CDR3 DNA reads TGTGCCACCCGGAGGGGCCCACCCCTTAAAGCTTTCTTT. The rearrangement joins TRBV6-1 to TRBJ1-1; possibly TRBD1 for D (5 bases). The CDR3 is made up of 13 amino acids. Per the germline V gene, CDR1 is MNHNS and CDR2 is SASEGT. The V and J ends lost 10 bases and 9 bases respectively, with 21 bases between them.

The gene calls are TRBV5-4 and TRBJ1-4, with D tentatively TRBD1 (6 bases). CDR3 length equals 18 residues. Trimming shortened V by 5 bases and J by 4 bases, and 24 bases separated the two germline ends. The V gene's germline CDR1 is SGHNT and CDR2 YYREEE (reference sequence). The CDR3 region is CASSSTGGGAGYNEKLFF. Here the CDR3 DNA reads TGTGCCAGCAGTTCCACGGGAGGGGGAGCGGGCTATAATGAAAAACTGTTTTTT.

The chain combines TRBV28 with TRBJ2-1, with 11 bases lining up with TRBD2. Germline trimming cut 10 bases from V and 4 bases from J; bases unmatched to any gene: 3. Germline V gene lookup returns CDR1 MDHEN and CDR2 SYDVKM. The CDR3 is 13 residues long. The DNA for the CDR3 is TGTGCCATCGGGACTAGCGGATACAATGAGCAGTTCTTC. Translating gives CAIGTSGYNEQFF.

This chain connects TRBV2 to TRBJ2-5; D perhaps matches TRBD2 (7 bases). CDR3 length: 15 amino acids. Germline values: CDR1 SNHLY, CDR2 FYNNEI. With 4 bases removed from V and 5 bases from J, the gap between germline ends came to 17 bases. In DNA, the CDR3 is TGTGCCAGCAGTGGTGAGGGGGGGCCGGGGGAGACCCAGTACTTC. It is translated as CASSGEGGPGETQYF.

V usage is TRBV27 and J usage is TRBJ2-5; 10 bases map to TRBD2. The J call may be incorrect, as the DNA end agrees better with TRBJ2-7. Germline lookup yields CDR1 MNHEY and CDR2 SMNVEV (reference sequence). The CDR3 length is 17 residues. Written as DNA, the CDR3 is TGTGCCAGCAGGAGGACAGGGCGGACTAGCGGTTACTACGAGCAGTACTTC. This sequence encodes CASRRTGRTSGYYEQYF.

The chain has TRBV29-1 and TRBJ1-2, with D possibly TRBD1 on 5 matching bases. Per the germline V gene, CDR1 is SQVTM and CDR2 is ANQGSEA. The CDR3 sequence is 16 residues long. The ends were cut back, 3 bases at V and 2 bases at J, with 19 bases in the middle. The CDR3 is CSVEVPRGHLNYGYTF. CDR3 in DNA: TGCAGCGTTGAGGTGCCACGAGGACACCTAAACTATGGCTACACCTTC.

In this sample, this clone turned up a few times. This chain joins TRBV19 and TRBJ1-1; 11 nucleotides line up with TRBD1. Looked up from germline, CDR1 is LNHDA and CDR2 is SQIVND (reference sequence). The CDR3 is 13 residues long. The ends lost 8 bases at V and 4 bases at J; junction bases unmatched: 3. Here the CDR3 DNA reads TGTGCCAGTGGGGGACAGGGGGGCACTGAAGCTTTCTTT. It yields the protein CASGGQGGTEAFF.

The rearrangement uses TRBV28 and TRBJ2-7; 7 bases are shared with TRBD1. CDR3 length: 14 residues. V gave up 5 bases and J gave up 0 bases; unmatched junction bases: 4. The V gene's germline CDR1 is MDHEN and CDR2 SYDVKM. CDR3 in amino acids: CASSGDRVSYEQYF. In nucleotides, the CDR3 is TGTGCCAGCAGTGGAGACAGGGTCTCCTACGAGCAGTACTTC.

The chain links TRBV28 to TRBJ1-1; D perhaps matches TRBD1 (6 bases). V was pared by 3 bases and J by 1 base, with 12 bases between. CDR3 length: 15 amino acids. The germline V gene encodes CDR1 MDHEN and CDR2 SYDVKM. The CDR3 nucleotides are TGTGCCAGCAGTTTTAGGAACAGGGCGAACACTGAAGCTTTCTTT. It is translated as CASSFRNRANTEAFF.

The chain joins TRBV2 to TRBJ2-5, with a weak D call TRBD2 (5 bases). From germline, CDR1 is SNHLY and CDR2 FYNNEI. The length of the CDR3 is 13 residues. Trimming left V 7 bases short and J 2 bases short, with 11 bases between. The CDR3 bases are TGTGCCAGCATCCGTGGACTGCAAGAGACCCAGTACTTC. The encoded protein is CASIRGLQETQYF.

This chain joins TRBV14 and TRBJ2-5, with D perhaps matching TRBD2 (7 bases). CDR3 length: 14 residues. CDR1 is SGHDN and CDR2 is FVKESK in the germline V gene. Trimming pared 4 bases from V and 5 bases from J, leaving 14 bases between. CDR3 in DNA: TGTGCCAGCAGCCGCCGGGGGGCACTGGAGACCCAGTACTTC. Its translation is CASSRRGALETQYF.

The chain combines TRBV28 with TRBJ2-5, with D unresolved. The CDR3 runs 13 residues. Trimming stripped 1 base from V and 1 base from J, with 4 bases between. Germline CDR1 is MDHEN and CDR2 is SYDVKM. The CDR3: CASSLSSQETQYF. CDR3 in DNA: TGTGCCAGCAGTTTATCCAGCCAAGAGACCCAGTACTTC.

CDR3 nucleotide sequence: TGTGCCAGCAGCGTATCGACAGGGTCTGGGGCCAACGTCCTGACTTTC. Translation gives CASSVSTGSGANVLTF. The rearrangement uses TRBV9 and TRBJ2-6; TRBD1 matches at 7 bases. The CDR3 totals 16 residues. Trimming at V came to 1 base and at J to 1 base, leaving 2 bases not matched to a gene. Germline CDR1 is SGDLS and CDR2 is YYNGEE.

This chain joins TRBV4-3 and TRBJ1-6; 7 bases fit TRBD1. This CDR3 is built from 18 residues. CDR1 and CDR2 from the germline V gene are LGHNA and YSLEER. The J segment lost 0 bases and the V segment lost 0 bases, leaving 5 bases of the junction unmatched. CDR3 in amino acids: CASSQDTGASSYNSPLHF. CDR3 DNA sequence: TGCGCCAGCAGCCAAGACACAGGGGCCAGCTCCTATAATTCACCCCTCCACTTT.

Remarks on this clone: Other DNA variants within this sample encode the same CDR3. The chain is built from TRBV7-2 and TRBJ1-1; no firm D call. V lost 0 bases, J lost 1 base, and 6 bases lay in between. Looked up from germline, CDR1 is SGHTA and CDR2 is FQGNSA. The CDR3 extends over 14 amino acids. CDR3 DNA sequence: TGTGCCAGCAGCTTAGCAGGAGCGAACACTGAAGCTTTCTTT. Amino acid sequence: CASSLAGANTEAFF.

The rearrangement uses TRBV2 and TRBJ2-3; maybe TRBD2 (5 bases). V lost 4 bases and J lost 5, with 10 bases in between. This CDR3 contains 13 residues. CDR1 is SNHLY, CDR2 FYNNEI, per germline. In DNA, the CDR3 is TGTGCCAGCAGTGTAGAAGGGAGAGATACGCAGTATTTT. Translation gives CASSVEGRDTQYF.

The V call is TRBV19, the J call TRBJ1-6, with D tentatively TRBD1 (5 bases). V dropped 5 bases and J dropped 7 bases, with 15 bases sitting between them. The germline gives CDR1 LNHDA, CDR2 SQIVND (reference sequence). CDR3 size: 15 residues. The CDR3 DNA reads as TGTGCCAGTAGTGGGGCCCCCCTTGAAAATTCACCCCTCCACTTT. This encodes CASSGAPLENSPLHF.

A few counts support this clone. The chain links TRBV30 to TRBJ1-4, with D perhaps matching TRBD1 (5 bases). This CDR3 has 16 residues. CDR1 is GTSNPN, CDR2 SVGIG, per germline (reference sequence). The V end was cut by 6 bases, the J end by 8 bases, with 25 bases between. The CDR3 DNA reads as TGTGCCTGCTCGCGAGGGGTTGGGGGGAGAGGCGAAAAACTGTTTTTT. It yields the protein CACSRGVGGRGEKLFF.